These 9 T cell receptor beta chains originate from one sample sequenced in a study of T cells in Graves' hyperthyroidism and ophthalmopathy. Amplified TCR beta CDR3 regions derived from RNA transcripts. The TCR CDR3 first-round RT-PCR relied on the HTBI primer set. TCRdb ran MiXCR on the multiplex PCR reads and lists one entry per CDR3 protein. Found here are about 350,000 distinct CDR3 sequences, over 11% of them singletons; the top ten hold around 23%. Source material: blood. The source of these receptors is a woman in her twenties or thirties with Graves' hyperthyroidism.

The chain has TRBV11-2 and TRBJ2-7; D assignment may be TRBD1 or TRBD2 (5 bases each). This CDR3 is built from 14 residues. Trimming took off 6 bases at V and 1 base at J, with 13 bases between the two ends. CDR1 is SGHAT and CDR2 is FQNNGV in the germline V gene. The CDR3 spells CASSRGVRSYEQYF. CDR3 coding DNA: TGTGCCAGCAGTAGGGGAGTTAGATCCTACGAGCAGTACTTC.

This clonotype was observed a handful of times. CDR3 bases: TGTGCCAGCAGCTTTGGTCGGGCCTCTGCAAATGAGCAGTTCTTC. Protein product: CASSFGRASANEQFF. This sequence joins TRBV7-2 and TRBJ2-1, with D unresolved. CDR1 is SGHTA, CDR2 FQGNSA, per germline. V was trimmed by 3 bases and J by 7 bases, leaving 16 bases between them. The CDR3 runs 15 residues. Full variable domain (outside the CDR3, taken from reference TRBV7-2 and TRBJ2-1): GAGVSQSPSNKVTEKGKDVELRCDPISGHTALYWYRQSLGQGLEFLIYFQGNSAPDKSGLPSDRFSAERTGGSVSTLTIQRTQQEDSAVYLCASSFGRASANEQFFGPGTRLTVL.

This chain connects TRBV6-1 to TRBJ2-2; 12 bases map to TRBD2. The CDR3 runs to 14 residues. After removal of 6 bases from V and 7 bases from J, the junction contained 3 bases not matched to a gene. The V gene's germline CDR1 is MNHNS and CDR2 SASEGT. The CDR3 loop reads CASRRTSGNGELFF. The CDR3 DNA follows: TGTGCCAGCAGGAGGACTAGCGGGAACGGGGAGCTGTTTTTT.

Turning to this clonotype: A read error may produce the germline difference seen at one junction end. CDR3 residues: CASSVAGGPSGDLFF. CDR3 DNA sequence: TGTGCCAGCAGCGTAGCGGGAGGGCCATCCGGGGATCTGTTTTTT. The V and J genes are TRBV11-3 and TRBJ2-2; 11 nucleotides align to TRBD2. This CDR3 has 15 amino acids. Germline CDR1 is SGHNT and CDR2 is YENEEA. The whole variable domain, filled in from reference TRBV11-3 and TRBJ2-2, reads EAGVVQSPRYKIIEKKQPVAFWCNPISGHNTLYWYLQNLGQGPELLIRYENEEAVDDSQLPKDRFSAERLKGVDSTLKIQPAELGDSAVYLCASSVAGGPSGDLFFGEGSRLTVL.

To note about this clonotype: This sequence may be a read error, since a much larger clone differs from it by one base. The V and J genes are TRBV30 and TRBJ2-2, with unresolved D. The CDR3 is 15 residues long. Germline CDR1 is GTSNPN and CDR2 is SVGIG (reference sequence). This chain's CDR3 is CTWSVEGVDTGELFF. CDR3 DNA: TGTACCTGGAGTGTCGAAGGAGTAGACACCGGGGAGCTGTTTTTT.

The chain carries TRBV28 and TRBJ2-1, with D perhaps matching TRBD2 (5 bases). Trimming left V 4 bases short and J 6 bases short, with 10 bases between. Germline assignment: CDR1 MDHEN and CDR2 SYDVKM. The CDR3 extends over 13 amino acids. CDR3 region: CASSSEGSNEQFF. The CDR3 bases are TGTGCCAGCAGTTCCGAAGGGAGCAATGAGCAGTTCTTC.

This clonotype appeared many times. V usage is TRBV28 and J usage is TRBJ2-1, with 9 bases fitting TRBD1. Germline V CDR1 and CDR2: MDHEN, SYDVKM. V was pared by 4 bases and J by 3 bases, with 4 bases of the junction left unmatched. The CDR3 length is 15 residues. The CDR3 nucleotides read TGTGCCAGCAGTTGGGACAGGGCGGACTACAATGAGCAGTTCTTC. Translating gives CASSWDRADYNEQFF.

The chain has TRBV10-3 and TRBJ2-7; D gene ambiguous. Trimming cost V 7 bases and J 3 bases, with 13 bases left between them. This CDR3 is built from 13 residues. The germline gives CDR1 ENHRY, CDR2 SYGVKD. CDR3 protein: CAIKRGEIYEQYF. In nucleotides, the CDR3 is TGTGCCATCAAAAGAGGCGAGATCTACGAGCAGTACTTC.

This clonotype was counted at least ten times. The chain joins TRBV7-9 to TRBJ2-2; D tentatively reads TRBD1 or TRBD2 (5 bases each). This CDR3 has 13 residues. Trimming pared 0 bases from V and 6 bases from J, leaving 5 bases between. Germline assignment: CDR1 SEHNR and CDR2 FQNEAQ (reference sequence). The chain's CDR3 is CASSLAGAGELFF. As DNA, the CDR3 is TGTGCCAGCAGCTTAGCGGGGGCCGGGGAGCTGTTTTTT.